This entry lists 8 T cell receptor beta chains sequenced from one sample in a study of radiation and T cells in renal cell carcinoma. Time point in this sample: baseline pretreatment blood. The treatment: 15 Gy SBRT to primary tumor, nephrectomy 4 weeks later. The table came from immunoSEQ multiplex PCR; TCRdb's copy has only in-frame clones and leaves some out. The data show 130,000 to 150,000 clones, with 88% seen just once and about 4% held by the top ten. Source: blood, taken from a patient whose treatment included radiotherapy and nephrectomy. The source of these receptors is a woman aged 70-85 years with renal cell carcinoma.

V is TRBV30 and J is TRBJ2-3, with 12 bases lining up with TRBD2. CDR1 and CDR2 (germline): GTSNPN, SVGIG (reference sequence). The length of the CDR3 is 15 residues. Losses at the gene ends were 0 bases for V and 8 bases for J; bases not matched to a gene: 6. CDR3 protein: CAWSVLAGGGGTQYF. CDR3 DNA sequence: TGTGCCTGGAGTGTACTAGCGGGGGGCGGCGGTACGCAGTATTTT.

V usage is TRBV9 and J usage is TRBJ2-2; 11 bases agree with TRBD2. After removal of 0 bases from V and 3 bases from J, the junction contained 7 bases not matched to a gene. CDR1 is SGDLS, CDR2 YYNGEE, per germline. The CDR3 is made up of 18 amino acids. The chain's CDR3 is CASSVVVSGGEYTGELFF. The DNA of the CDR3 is TGTGCCAGCAGCGTAGTGGTTAGCGGGGGGGAGTACACCGGGGAGCTGTTTTTT.

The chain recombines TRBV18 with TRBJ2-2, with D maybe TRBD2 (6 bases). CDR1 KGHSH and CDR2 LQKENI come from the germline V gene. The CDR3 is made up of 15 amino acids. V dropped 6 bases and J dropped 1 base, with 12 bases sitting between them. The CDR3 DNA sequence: TGTGCCAGCTCCCGCAAGGAGGGGAACACCGGGGAGCTGTTTTTT. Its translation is CASSRKEGNTGELFF.

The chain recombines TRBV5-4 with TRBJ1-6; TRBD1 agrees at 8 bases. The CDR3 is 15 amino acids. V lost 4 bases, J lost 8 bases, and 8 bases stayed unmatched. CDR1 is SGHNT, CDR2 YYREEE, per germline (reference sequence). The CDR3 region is CASSPRQGSDSPLHF. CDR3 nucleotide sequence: TGTGCCAGCAGCCCTAGACAGGGGTCGGATTCACCCCTCCACTTT.

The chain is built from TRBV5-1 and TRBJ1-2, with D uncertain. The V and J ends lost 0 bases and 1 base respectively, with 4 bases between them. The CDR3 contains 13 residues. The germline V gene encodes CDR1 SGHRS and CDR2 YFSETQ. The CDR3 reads CASSLEVNYGYTF. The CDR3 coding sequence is TGCGCCAGCAGCTTGGAGGTTAACTATGGCTACACCTTC.

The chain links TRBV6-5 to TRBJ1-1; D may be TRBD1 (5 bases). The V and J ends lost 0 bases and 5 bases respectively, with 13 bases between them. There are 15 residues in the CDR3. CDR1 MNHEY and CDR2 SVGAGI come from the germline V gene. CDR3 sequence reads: CASSYSRRGETEAFF. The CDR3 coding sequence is TGTGCCAGCAGTTACTCGAGAAGGGGAGAAACTGAAGCTTTCTTT.

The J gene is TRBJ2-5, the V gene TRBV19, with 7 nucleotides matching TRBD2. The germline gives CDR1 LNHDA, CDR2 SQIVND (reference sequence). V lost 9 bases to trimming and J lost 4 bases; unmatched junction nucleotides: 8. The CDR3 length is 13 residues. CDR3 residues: CASGGSMGETQYF. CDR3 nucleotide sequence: TGTGCCAGCGGGGGGTCAATGGGAGAGACCCAGTACTTC.

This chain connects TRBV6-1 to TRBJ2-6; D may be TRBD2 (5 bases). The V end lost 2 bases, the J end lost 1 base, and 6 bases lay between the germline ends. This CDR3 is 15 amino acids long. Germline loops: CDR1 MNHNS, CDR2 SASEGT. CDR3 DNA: TGTGCCAGCAGTGAACGGGGTTCTGGGGCCAACGTCCTGACTTTC. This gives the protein CASSERGSGANVLTF.